This T cell receptor (beta chain) appears in the sequencing data of a study of blood T cell repertoires in COVID-19. Overall study context: COVID-19 samples collected from the United States, Italy and Spain covered acute and convalescent phases.

Original processing methods: Reference gene primer amplification yielded estimated nucleated cell counts. Measured with immunoSEQ multiplex PCR; TCRdb has only the in-frame clones, and not every one. The D gene and trimming were derived from the DNA, and the V and J assignments and clone size from that table. The profile shows fewer than 20,000 clones, about 87% of them singletons. The sample consisted of peripheral blood. This clonotype was sampled from a human donor in a cohort sampled during active COVID-19.

CDR3 loop: CASSSTGTAHEQYF. The CDR3 nucleotides are TGTGCCAGCAGCTCAACCGGGACAGCCCACGAGCAGTACTTC. The chain recombines TRBV7-9 with TRBJ2-7; 7 bases line up with TRBD1. CDR1 and CDR2 from the germline V gene are SEHNR and FQNEAQ (reference sequence). The ends lost 4 bases at V and 5 bases at J; junction bases unmatched: 8. CDR3 length: 14 amino acids.